This TCR beta chain emerged from a study of radiation and T cells in renal cell carcinoma. The CDR3 runs 12 residues. Germline V gene data show CDR1 as SGHDT and CDR2 as YYEEEE. The V end lost 4 bases, the J end lost 7 bases, and 9 bases lay between the germline ends. This clone was detected only once. The table came from immunoSEQ multiplex PCR; TCRdb's copy has only in-frame clones and leaves some out. This table has around 140,000 clones, approximately 87% appearing once. Time point in this sample: baseline pretreatment blood. Treatment meaning: 15 Gy SBRT to primary tumor, nephrectomy 4 weeks later.

The source material was blood, sampled from a patient whose treatment included radiotherapy and nephrectomy. The receptor was isolated from a woman aged 45-59 years with renal cell carcinoma. The chain has TRBV5-6 and TRBJ2-1; D is unresolved. The CDR3 spells CASSLTSNEQFF. The CDR3 DNA reads TGTGCCAGCAGCCTGACATCGAATGAGCAGTTCTTC.